The 9 T cell receptor beta chains presented below share a single source sample, sequenced in a study of T cells in Graves' hyperthyroidism and ophthalmopathy. TCR beta CDR3 region amplification was performed from RNA transcripts. A first-round RT-PCR of the TCR CDR3 used the HTBI primer set. TCRdb re-called the multiplex PCR reads with MiXCR, one entry per CDR3 protein. The profile shows about 640,000 distinct CDR3 sequences, approximately 15% of them singletons. Sequencing was done on a sample of blood. These receptors all come from a woman in her fifties or sixties with Graves' ophthalmopathy.

This clonotype has only a few counts. The rearrangement joins TRBV18 to TRBJ1-6; 7 bases line up with TRBD1. Germline V gene data show CDR1 as KGHSH and CDR2 as LQKENI. The CDR3 runs 16 residues. Germline trimming cut 4 bases from V and 7 bases from J; bases unmatched to any gene: 10. CDR3 DNA sequence: TGTGCCAGCTCACTCGTGGAGACAGGGCCCAATTCACCCCTCCACTTT. It translates to CASSLVETGPNSPLHF. Drawing the rest from reference TRBV18 and TRBJ1-6, the complete variable domain is NAGVMQNPRHLVRRRGQEARLRCSPMKGHSHVYWYRQLPEEGLKFMVYLQKENIIDESGMPKERFSAEFPKEGPSILRIQQVVRGDSAAYFCASSLVETGPNSPLHFGNGTRLTVT.

CDR3 sequence: CASKGRYPNTGELFF. The CDR3 nucleotides read TGTGCCAGTAAAGGACGGTACCCCAACACCGGGGAGCTGTTTTTT. V and J are TRBV6-1 and TRBJ2-2; D ambiguous. Germline-derived CDR1 and CDR2 are MNHNS and SASEGT. The CDR3 runs to 15 residues. The V end was cut by 9 bases, the J end by 2 bases, with 16 bases between.

In its sample, this clonotype was seen a few times. The V and J genes are TRBV7-6 and TRBJ2-1; 8 nucleotides agree with TRBD2. The CDR3 length is 15 residues. Germline V CDR1 and CDR2: SGHVS, FNYEAQ. V gave up 2 bases and J gave up 14 bases; unmatched junction bases: 14. The CDR3 sequence: CASSLTTSARPGEFF. The CDR3 DNA follows: TGTGCCAGCAGCTTAACGACTAGCGCCCGCCCTGGGGAGTTCTTC.

This clonotype showed up many times. This sequence joins TRBV29-1 and TRBJ2-1, with 7 bases aligning to TRBD1. The CDR3 extends over 14 amino acids. Losses at the gene ends were 4 bases for V and 0 bases for J; bases not matched to a gene: 3. Germline V lookup: CDR1 SQVTM, CDR2 ANQGSEA. The CDR3 protein is CSVVTGSSYNEQFF. CDR3 coding DNA: TGCAGCGTTGTGACAGGGAGCTCCTACAATGAGCAGTTCTTC.

This clonotype has a handful of counts. V gene TRBV18 combines with J gene TRBJ1-2; a possible D gene is TRBD1 (5 bases). The CDR3 loop spans 14 amino acids. V shed 2 bases and J shed 4 bases, with 11 bases lying between them. Looked up from germline, CDR1 is KGHSH and CDR2 is LQKENI. DNA of the CDR3: TGTGCCAGCTCACCAGTACAGGACTCCTATGGCTACACCTTC. Encoded protein: CASSPVQDSYGYTF.

This chain links TRBV7-6 with TRBJ2-7; 7 bases fit TRBD2. The CDR3 runs to 17 residues. The germline V gene encodes CDR1 SGHVS and CDR2 FNYEAQ. The trim removed 5 bases at V and 5 bases at J, leaving 18 bases unmatched. CDR3 loop: CASSLTRVGREINEQYF. CDR3 coding DNA: TGTGCCAGCAGCCTCACCAGGGTGGGGCGGGAGATCAACGAGCAGTACTTC.

The chain employs TRBV11-3 and TRBJ2-3; 7 bases are a match to TRBD2. Germline CDR1 is SGHNT and CDR2 is YENEEA. Trimming took 3 bases from V and 4 from J; bases not matched to a gene: 10. The CDR3 is made up of 16 amino acids. CDR3 nucleotides: TGTGCCAGCAGCTTTGTGAGCGGGGCTACCCCAGATACGCAGTATTTT. Translation gives CASSFVSGATPDTQYF.

This clonotype showed up just a few times. The junction differs from germline at one of its ends, possibly a read error. The V gene is TRBV12-3 or TRBV12-4, the J gene TRBJ1-5; no reliable D call. The CDR3 totals 14 residues. As DNA, the CDR3 is TGTGCCAGCAGTTTACTTCGGAGCAATCGGCCCCAGCATTTT. This sequence encodes CASSLLRSNRPQHF.

The chain recombines TRBV6-1 with TRBJ2-2; TRBD2 matches 8 bases. CDR3 size: 17 residues. Germline V lookup: CDR1 MNHNS, CDR2 SASEGT. The J segment lost 0 bases and the V segment lost 4 bases, leaving 7 bases of the junction unmatched. In DNA, the CDR3 is TGTGCCAGCAGTGGCCGCGATAGCGGGGCGAACACCGGGGAGCTGTTTTTT. This codes for CASSGRDSGANTGELFF.